This T cell receptor (beta chain) is from a study of blood T cell repertoires in COVID-19. In the study overall: Both acute and convalescent COVID-19 samples were obtained from the United States, Italy and Spain.

Clones were read by immunoSEQ multiplex PCR, and TCRdb kept only the in-frame ones, dropping some. The sample includes a few hundred thousand clones, 88% seen only once; the top ten take about 3%. Recruits, aged roughly 18 to 95 years, lived in 20 to 30 US areas. Assignments of participants to cohorts depended upon their own reported clinical history. Germline-derived CDR1 and CDR2 are SEHNR and FQNEAQ (reference sequence). Trimming took 5 bases from V and 5 from J; bases not matched to a gene: 3. The CDR3 length is 13 residues. This chain links TRBV7-9 with TRBJ1-1; 9 nucleotides agree with TRBD1. This clonotype originated in a woman aged 45 to 65 who had recovered from COVID-19. Sequenced sample: PBMCs or T cells enriched from blood (not recorded which). The CDR3 coding sequence is TGTGCCAGCAGCACACAGGGGGCAACTGAAGCTTTCTTT. Encoded protein: CASSTQGATEAFF.